The source of this TCR beta chain is a study of blood T cells in healthy people across ages (dated by TCRdb to between 2014 and 2016). The study in broad terms: Template switching captured roughly one uniquely barcoded TCR beta cDNA molecule per two T cells in model experiments. Two additional independent replicas of 1 million unique cDNA reads from the same blood draw were analyzed for two donors (one aged 18 to 30 and one aged 80 or older). Donors were grouped into four age groups: young (average about 15 years), middle-aged (approximately 41), aged (approximately 67) and long-lived (about 90). To avoid experimental bias, donors of different ages were randomly spread across the sequencing lanes. Age-related changes in TCR beta repertoire diversity were measured in the study by deep sequencing normalized with unique cDNA molecular identifiers.

In regard to this clonotype: Its antigen is still unknown. Nothing much larger sits one base from this clone, and base qualities are not available.

The library relied on 5' RACE. The sequencer listed for this sample is Illumina HiSeq 2500. A second PCR of roughly 6 to 12 cycles was run with a J-beta primer mix and a sample-barcoded 5' primer. Each TCR beta cDNA molecule received a unique molecular identifier from a template-switch 5' adaptor carrying 12 random nucleotides. At least 2.5 million CDR3-containing paired-end reads were obtained from each sample. First-strand cDNA synthesis was performed from all RNA using the Mint cDNA synthesis kit, with priming by a TRBC-specific oligonucleotide. Following uracil-DNA glycosylase treatment, a first 18-cycle PCR with universal primers M1SS and BC2_uni_R was performed on all cDNA. The source study handled its data this way. Each sample was normalized by randomly selecting 1 million high-quality reads, each carrying a distinct molecular identifier. Reads with shared molecular identifiers were discarded instead of being binned into consensus sequences. CDR3 identification, clonotype clustering and error correction used MiTCR with a Q25 quality threshold and the strictest error-elimination algorithm. A nonparametric unseen species model with Euler transformation was used to estimate lower-bound total TCR beta diversity. In-frame beta chains were kept once TCRdb had trimmed the public reads at Q25 with fastp and called clones with MiXCR. All rows with the same CDR3 protein become a single entry with the most common DNA and genes. It is TCRdb's table, rather than the study itself, that gives the V and J calls and clone size. The sample table shows approximately 1,100,000 distinct CDR3 sequences, and 45% are seen once. Together, the top ten hold approximately 20% of the sample.

The donors were around 39 Caucasian individuals from Russia, aged roughly 6 to 95 years, who were systemically healthy. Each donor gave approximately 9.4 milliliters of peripheral blood, drawn into EDTA-treated Vacutainer tubes. Ficoll-Paque density-gradient centrifugation was used to isolate PBMCs, with at least 6 million obtained per sample. Total RNA, at least 5.5 micrograms per sample, was extracted from PBMCs with Trizol reagent. For every donor, flow cytometry on a PBMC aliquot measured the percentage of naive CD45RAhigh/CD27high T cells. The study at large found these results: A strong correlation was found between observed TCR beta diversity and the percentage of naive T cells measured by flow cytometry. Conclusive comparison of naive and antigen-experienced compartments was prevented by the profiling of bulk unsorted PBMCs. Total diversity estimates from one million sequenced T cells were considered lower bounds and underestimates. The long-lived group showed more naive CD4+ T cells, fewer expanded clones and increased TCR diversity than the aged group, suggesting age selection. Donor CMV infection status was unknown, potentially confounding age-related changes in expanded clonotypes. Observed TCR beta diversity per million T cells fell roughly linearly with age, and a significant reduction was already apparent by age roughly 40.

According to the germline V gene, CDR1 reads SGHTA and CDR2 reads FQGTGA. The CDR3 sequence holds 14 residues, the cysteine and phenylalanine included. The read is trimmed to its CDR3 DNA, 42 bases read in frame from base 1. V is shortened by 4 bases, J by 2 bases, and the region joining them spans 10 bases. The clonotype originates from a woman in her fifties or sixties in good health. The chain is encoded by TRBV7-3 joined to TRBJ2-3; a weak D assignment points to TRBD2 (6 bases agree). Sequenced material: blood. Read as DNA, the sequence is TGTGCCAGCAGCTCCCAGGGACTCACAGATACGCAGTATTTT. This sequence encodes CASSSQGLTDTQYF.